The 29 T cell receptor beta chains listed next were all sequenced from one sample in a study of T cells after yellow fever vaccination (dated by TCRdb to about 2019). To prepare the library, 5' RACE was applied. The reads were generated on an Illumina HiSeq 2500. Using fastp trimming at Q25 and MiXCR clonotype assembly, TCRdb reanalyzed the public sequencing data and kept in-frame beta chains. Rows with a matching CDR3 protein are joined into one entry that keeps the most common DNA and genes. The table for this sample lists fewer than 85,000 distinct CDR3 sequences; just under 8% of them were counted only once. Approximately 42% of the sample rests with the top ten. The treatment or condition label, read with the paper, signifies: live attenuated yellow fever vaccine strain. The sample was CD8+ T cells sorted from PBMCs, taken on the day of the yellow fever booster vaccination. These receptors all come from a man in his thirties or forties who received the YFV17D yellow fever vaccine.

This clonotype was picked up a small number of times. The CDR3 sequence is CASSHSAPRPGGGSYEQYF. CDR3 sequence (DNA): TGTGCCAGCAGCCATAGCGCGCCCCGTCCTGGCGGGGGCTCCTACGAGCAGTACTTC. V gene TRBV3-1 combines with J gene TRBJ2-7, with 7 nucleotides matching TRBD2. With 3 bases clipped from V and 0 bases from J, the junction kept 17 bases outside the gene matches. This CDR3 contains 19 residues. Germline CDR1 is LGHDT and CDR2 is YNNKEL (reference sequence).

This clonotype was recorded many times. The chain employs TRBV7-6 and TRBJ2-1; weak D call: TRBD2 (6 bases). The V gene's germline CDR1 is SGHVS and CDR2 FNYEAQ. V was pared by 2 bases and J by 10 bases, with 18 bases between. The CDR3 spans 15 residues. CDR3 protein: CASSLIDEAGREQFF. In nucleotides, the CDR3 is TGTGCCAGCAGCTTAATTGATGAAGCGGGTAGAGAGCAGTTCTTC.

V usage is TRBV20-1 and J usage is TRBJ2-1, with D perhaps TRBD2 (7 bases). CDR1 DFQATT and CDR2 SNEGSKA come from the germline V gene (reference sequence). V shed 6 bases and J shed 7 bases, with 19 bases lying between them. The CDR3 loop spans 14 amino acids. In DNA form, the CDR3 reads TGCAGTGCAAGGAGGGGGGGGCGGGAGAATGAGCAGTTCTTC. Amino acids: CSARRGGRENEQFF.

The V call is TRBV27, the J call TRBJ2-1, with 9 nucleotides matching TRBD1. This CDR3 is 17 amino acids long. Trimming removed 5 bases from V and 8 bases from J; junction bases left unmatched: 16. The germline V gene has CDR1 MNHEY and CDR2 SMNVEV (reference sequence). The CDR3 is CASSPPLGTGWADEQFF. The CDR3 region has the DNA TGTGCCAGCAGTCCTCCCCTAGGGACAGGGTGGGCAGATGAGCAGTTCTTC.

The chain combines TRBV12-3 or TRBV12-4 with TRBJ2-2; the match to TRBD2 covers 10 bases. The ends lost 3 bases at V and 4 bases at J; junction bases unmatched: 5. This CDR3 spans 16 amino acids. As DNA, the CDR3 is TGTGCCAGCAGTTTCAGGACTAGCGGTTTCACCGGGGAGCTGTTTTTT. Its protein is CASSFRTSGFTGELFF.

This clonotype was detected a few times. The chain combines TRBV5-6 with TRBJ2-7, with TRBD2 matching over 12 bases. In germline, CDR1 is SGHDT, CDR2 YYEEEE. Trimming removed 3 bases from V and 3 bases from J; junction bases left unmatched: 4. CDR3 size: 15 residues. The CDR3, as DNA: TGTGCCAGCAGCTCCCGGACTAGCGGGAACTACGAGCAGTACTTC. Residues: CASSSRTSGNYEQYF. The full variable domain, completed using reference TRBV5-6 and TRBJ2-7, is DAGVTQSPTHLIKTRGQQVTLRCSPKSGHDTVSWYQQALGQGPQFIFQYYEEEERQRGNFPDRFSGHQFPNYSSELNVNALLLGDSALYLCASSSRTSGNYEQYFGPGTRLTVT.

This clonotype was detected a few times. This chain joins TRBV6-2 or TRBV6-3 and TRBJ2-3, with D possibly matching TRBD2 (6 bases). The CDR3 contains 15 residues. The V end lost 0 bases, the J end lost 2 bases, and 9 bases lay between the germline ends. In germline, CDR1 is MNHEY, CDR2 SVGEGT. Here the CDR3 DNA reads TGTGCCAGCAGTTACTCGGACTACCCCACAGATACGCAGTATTTT. Encoded protein: CASSYSDYPTDTQYF.

This chain connects TRBV5-1 to TRBJ2-1, with 7 bases that match TRBD2. V dropped 2 bases and J dropped 4; count of bases not matched to a gene: 3. Germline-derived CDR1 and CDR2 are SGHRS and YFSETQ. CDR3 length equals 14 residues. CDR3 sequence (DNA): TGCGCCAGCAGCTTCACGGGAGGTTACAATGAGCAGTTCTTC. This translates into CASSFTGGYNEQFF.

Only a few counts were recorded for this clonotype. The chain carries TRBV29-1 and TRBJ1-2; D uncertain. Trimming shortened V by 8 bases and J by 8 bases, and 15 bases separated the two germline ends. Germline CDR1 is SQVTM and CDR2 is ANQGSEA. The CDR3 consists of 11 residues. For the CDR3, the DNA is TGCAGCTCCCTTGGCGGAGGGGGCTACACCTTC. Encoded protein: CSSLGGGGYTF. Full variable domain (missing parts from reference TRBV29-1 and TRBJ1-2): SAVISQKPSRDICQRGTSLTIQCQVDSQVTMMFWYRQQPGQSLTLIATANQGSEATYESGFVIDKFPISRPNLTFSTLTVSNMSPEDSSIYLCSSLGGGGYTFGSGTRLTVV.

This clonotype was observed at least ten times. The chain recombines TRBV7-6 with TRBJ2-3, with D uncertain. V lost 6 bases, J lost 1 base, and 14 bases lay in between. This CDR3 has 15 amino acids. Germline CDR1 and CDR2: SGHVS and FNYEAQ. The CDR3 spells CASSRTDLGTDTQYF. The CDR3 nucleotides read TGTGCCAGCAGTCGGACGGACCTCGGCACAGATACGCAGTATTTT.

V and J are TRBV12-3 or TRBV12-4 and TRBJ1-6; D is perhaps TRBD1 (6 bases). V lost 7 bases and J 0 bases, leaving 19 bases between the germline ends. There are 18 residues in the CDR3. CDR3 region: CASTPGQWRSSYNSPLHF. The CDR3 region has the DNA TGTGCCAGCACTCCCGGACAGTGGCGCAGCTCCTATAATTCACCCCTCCACTTT.

The V call is TRBV20-1, the J call TRBJ1-1, with D possibly matching TRBD1 (6 bases). The CDR3 consists of 15 residues. V was trimmed by 3 bases and J by 3 bases, leaving 17 bases between them. CDR1 and CDR2 (germline): DFQATT, SNEGSKA (reference sequence). In nucleotides, the CDR3 is TGCAGTGCTAGTCCCGTAATAGGGGGTTACACTGAAGCTTTCTTT. Its protein is CSASPVIGGYTEAFF.

This chain uses TRBV6-5 with TRBJ2-7; TRBD2 matches at 7 bases. The CDR3 is 14 amino acids. V shed 3 bases and J 2 bases; nucleotides not matched to a gene: 4. Germline CDR1 reads MNHEY; CDR2 reads SVGAGI. As DNA, the CDR3 is TGTGCCAGCAGTTATGTGAGCGGGGCCTACGAGCAGTACTTC. Protein: CASSYVSGAYEQYF.

In its sample, this clonotype was seen a few times. The rearrangement uses TRBV5-6 and TRBJ1-1; D gene ambiguous. CDR1 and CDR2 from the germline V gene are SGHDT and YYEEEE. V lost 2 bases and J lost 1, with 15 bases in between. The CDR3 contains 16 residues. Here the CDR3 reads CASSFETVAANTEAFF. In DNA form, the CDR3 reads TGTGCCAGCAGCTTTGAAACTGTAGCAGCGAACACTGAAGCTTTCTTT.

This chain uses TRBV6-2 or TRBV6-3 with TRBJ2-7; D possibly matches TRBD1 or TRBD2 (5 bases each). The germline V gene encodes CDR1 MNHEY and CDR2 SVGEGT. The CDR3 contains 15 residues. V was clipped by 6 bases and J by 3 bases, with 18 bases between them. The CDR3 DNA sequence: TGTGCCAGCAGGGCCACCATGGGGGAGATCTACGAGCAGTACTTC. Its protein is CASRATMGEIYEQYF.

The chain is built from TRBV20-1 and TRBJ2-3; the match to TRBD2 covers 14 bases. V was clipped by 3 bases and J by 1 base; unmatched bases: 12. CDR1 DFQATT and CDR2 SNEGSKA come from the germline V gene (reference sequence). The CDR3 runs to 19 residues. The CDR3 loop is CSASTGTSGSGGGTDTQYF. The CDR3 DNA reads as TGCAGTGCTAGCACCGGGACTAGCGGGAGCGGGGGGGGCACAGATACGCAGTATTTT.

This clonotype was counted only a few times. The CDR3 is CASSTRDRYQPQHF. CDR3 nucleotides: TGTGCCAGCAGTACCCGGGACAGATATCAGCCCCAGCATTTT. V usage is TRBV6-1 and J usage is TRBJ1-5, with TRBD1 matching 7 bases. In germline, CDR1 is MNHNS, CDR2 SASEGT. The CDR3 runs to 14 residues. The J segment lost 5 bases and the V segment lost 5 bases, leaving 6 bases of the junction unmatched.

This clonotype came up many times. The rearrangement joins TRBV4-1 to TRBJ2-2, with TRBD1 as a possible D gene (6 bases). V was clipped by 2 bases and J by 4 bases, with 14 bases between them. The CDR3 length is 16 residues. Germline CDR1 is MGHRA and CDR2 is YSYEKL. The CDR3 DNA follows: TGCGCCAGCAGCCAACAATTTACAGGGAGCACCGGGGAGCTGTTTTTT. It yields the protein CASSQQFTGSTGELFF.

Concerning this clonotype itself: The junction departs from the called germline gene at one end, perhaps through a read error. J is TRBJ2-3 and V is TRBV7-7; D possibly corresponds to TRBD1 (6 bases). CDR3 size: 16 residues. The V gene's germline CDR1 is SSHAT and CDR2 FNYEAQ (reference sequence). DNA for the CDR3: TGTGCTAGCAGCCCCGGGACAATACTCTCCCCAGATACGCAGTATTTT. Translating gives CASSPGTILSPDTQYF. Together with reference TRBV7-7 and TRBJ2-3, the CDR3 gives the full variable domain: GAGVSQSPRYKVTKRGQDVTLRCDPISSHATLYWYQQALGQGPEFLTYFNYEAQPDKSGLPSDRFSAERPEGSISTLTIQRTEQRDSAMYRCASSPGTILSPDTQYFGPGTRLTVL.

The V and J genes are TRBV29-1 and TRBJ2-7, with 11 bases that match TRBD2. This CDR3 has 17 residues. The V gene end was trimmed by 6 bases and the J gene end by 3 bases; junction bases not matched to a gene: 16. Germline V gene data show CDR1 as SQVTM and CDR2 as ANQGSEA. CDR3 protein: CSVAIGTSGIIDYEQYF. CDR3 in DNA: TGCAGCGTGGCAATTGGGACTAGCGGAATTATTGACTACGAGCAGTACTTC.

There are a few counts of this clonotype. This chain links TRBV20-1 with TRBJ2-7; tentative D call: TRBD2 (6 bases). The germline gives CDR1 DFQATT, CDR2 SNEGSKA (reference sequence). The CDR3 loop spans 15 amino acids. V lost 1 base, J lost 3 bases, and 16 bases lay in between. The CDR3 nucleotides read TGCAGTGCTAGAGTCCCAAGCGGGTTTTACTACGAGCAGTACTTC. The encoded protein is CSARVPSGFYYEQYF.

V gene TRBV15 combines with J gene TRBJ2-7; 9 bases map to TRBD2. The V and J ends lost 1 base and 6 bases, in that order; junction bases with no gene match: 7. This CDR3 has 15 amino acids. Germline V gene data show CDR1 as LNHNV and CDR2 as YYDKDF (reference sequence). CDR3 DNA: TGTGCCACCAGCAGAGTCCAAGGACTAGCGACCGAGCAGTACTTC. This gives the protein CATSRVQGLATEQYF.

This clonotype has just a few counts. The chain uses TRBV5-7 and TRBJ2-3; D perhaps matches TRBD1 (6 bases). TRBV5-7 is an ORF for which the function is uncertain. The CDR3 runs to 15 residues. The V and J ends lost 4 bases and 2 bases respectively, with 14 bases between them. The CDR3 DNA is TGTGCCAGCAGCCCGATCAAGGGGGACACAGATACGCAGTATTTT. Translation gives CASSPIKGDTDTQYF.

A few counts support this clonotype. The rearrangement uses TRBV29-1 and TRBJ2-1; TRBD2 matches at 10 bases. The germline V gene encodes CDR1 SQVTM and CDR2 ANQGSEA. The J segment lost 7 bases and the V segment lost 4 bases, leaving 7 bases of the junction unmatched. CDR3 size: 14 residues. The CDR3 reads CSVGGSGRWNEQFF. The CDR3 DNA follows: TGCAGCGTTGGGGGTAGCGGGAGGTGGAATGAGCAGTTCTTC.

The chain carries TRBV29-1 and TRBJ1-2; TRBD1 is a possible D gene (6 bases). V lost 6 bases and J lost 3, with 14 bases in between. Per the germline V gene, CDR1 is SQVTM and CDR2 is ANQGSEA. The CDR3 is made up of 13 amino acids. CDR3 region: CSVRQEGDYGYTF. CDR3 coding DNA: TGCAGCGTGAGACAGGAAGGGGACTATGGCTACACCTTC.

In this sample, this clonotype turned up a few times. The CDR3 region is CASSLGDTSGSGEQYF. The CDR3 region has the DNA TGTGCCAGCAGCTTAGGGGACACTAGCGGGAGTGGCGAGCAGTACTTC. The chain couples TRBV7-9 to TRBJ2-7, with 11 bases fitting TRBD2. The junction had 8 bases not matched to a gene; V was cut back by 1 base and J by 6 bases. Germline CDR1 and CDR2: SEHNR and FQNEAQ (reference sequence). This CDR3 region has 16 residues.

This clonotype has a count of ten or more. The V gene is TRBV3-1, the J gene TRBJ2-1, with 7 bases that match TRBD1. This CDR3 spans 15 amino acids. The germline gives CDR1 LGHDT, CDR2 YNNKEL (reference sequence). J was trimmed by 2 bases and V by 5 bases; bases with no gene match: 6. CDR3 amino acids: CASSGDSKTYNEQFF. The CDR3 nucleotides are TGTGCCAGCAGCGGGGACAGTAAGACCTACAATGAGCAGTTCTTC.

V gene TRBV19 combines with J gene TRBJ2-5; 7 bases are a match to TRBD1. Germline V lookup: CDR1 LNHDA, CDR2 SQIVND (reference sequence). J gave up 2 bases and V 9 bases, and 3 bases lay outside the gene matches. This CDR3 contains 12 residues. In DNA form, the CDR3 reads TGTGCCAGCGGGACAGTACAAGAGACCCAGTACTTC. It codes for CASGTVQETQYF.

This clonotype turned up a few times. The chain has TRBV20-1 and TRBJ2-5; D is uncertain. This CDR3 spans 12 amino acids. Germline CDR1 reads DFQATT; CDR2 reads SNEGSKA (reference sequence). V was cut by 3 bases and J by 5 bases, with 10 bases left in between. For the CDR3, the DNA is TGCAGTGCTAGGTGGATCGGCGAGACCCAGTACTTC. It translates to CSARWIGETQYF.